This TCR beta chain was recorded in a study of molecular identifiers for immune sequencing clone quantification. Study-wide results and caveats: Clones that had above 20 RNA copies took up over 99% of effector molecules but under 1% in naive cells. Underestimated sizes of highly expanded clones could result from identical TCR molecules that share a barcode.

Libraries of bulk TCR were made by previously described methods (with listed TCR primers). TCRdb fed the PCR reads into MiXCR, producing one record per CDR3 protein. The data show about 630,000 distinct CDR3 sequences, about 25% seen once. V lost 0 bases and J lost 9, with 6 bases in between. Germline CDR1 reads MNHEY; CDR2 reads SVGAGI. This CDR3 region has 12 residues. Naive CD8 T cells underwent sorting with the CD8+CD4-CCR7+CD45RA+ definition. This clonotype was detected ten times or more. The antigen remains unidentified. The TCR was taken from a human donor in good health. Some libraries in this study had Jurkat cell RNA spiked in. This rearrangement joins TRBV6-5 to TRBJ2-1; no firm D call. The sample consisted of naive CD8+ T cells from blood, with Jurkat cell RNA spiked in. Subset meaning: FACS-sorted CD8+CD4-CCR7+CD45RA+ naive T cells. DNA of the CDR3: TGTGCCAGCAGTTACTCGAGGAGTGAGCAGTTCTTC. This sequence encodes CASSYSRSEQFF.